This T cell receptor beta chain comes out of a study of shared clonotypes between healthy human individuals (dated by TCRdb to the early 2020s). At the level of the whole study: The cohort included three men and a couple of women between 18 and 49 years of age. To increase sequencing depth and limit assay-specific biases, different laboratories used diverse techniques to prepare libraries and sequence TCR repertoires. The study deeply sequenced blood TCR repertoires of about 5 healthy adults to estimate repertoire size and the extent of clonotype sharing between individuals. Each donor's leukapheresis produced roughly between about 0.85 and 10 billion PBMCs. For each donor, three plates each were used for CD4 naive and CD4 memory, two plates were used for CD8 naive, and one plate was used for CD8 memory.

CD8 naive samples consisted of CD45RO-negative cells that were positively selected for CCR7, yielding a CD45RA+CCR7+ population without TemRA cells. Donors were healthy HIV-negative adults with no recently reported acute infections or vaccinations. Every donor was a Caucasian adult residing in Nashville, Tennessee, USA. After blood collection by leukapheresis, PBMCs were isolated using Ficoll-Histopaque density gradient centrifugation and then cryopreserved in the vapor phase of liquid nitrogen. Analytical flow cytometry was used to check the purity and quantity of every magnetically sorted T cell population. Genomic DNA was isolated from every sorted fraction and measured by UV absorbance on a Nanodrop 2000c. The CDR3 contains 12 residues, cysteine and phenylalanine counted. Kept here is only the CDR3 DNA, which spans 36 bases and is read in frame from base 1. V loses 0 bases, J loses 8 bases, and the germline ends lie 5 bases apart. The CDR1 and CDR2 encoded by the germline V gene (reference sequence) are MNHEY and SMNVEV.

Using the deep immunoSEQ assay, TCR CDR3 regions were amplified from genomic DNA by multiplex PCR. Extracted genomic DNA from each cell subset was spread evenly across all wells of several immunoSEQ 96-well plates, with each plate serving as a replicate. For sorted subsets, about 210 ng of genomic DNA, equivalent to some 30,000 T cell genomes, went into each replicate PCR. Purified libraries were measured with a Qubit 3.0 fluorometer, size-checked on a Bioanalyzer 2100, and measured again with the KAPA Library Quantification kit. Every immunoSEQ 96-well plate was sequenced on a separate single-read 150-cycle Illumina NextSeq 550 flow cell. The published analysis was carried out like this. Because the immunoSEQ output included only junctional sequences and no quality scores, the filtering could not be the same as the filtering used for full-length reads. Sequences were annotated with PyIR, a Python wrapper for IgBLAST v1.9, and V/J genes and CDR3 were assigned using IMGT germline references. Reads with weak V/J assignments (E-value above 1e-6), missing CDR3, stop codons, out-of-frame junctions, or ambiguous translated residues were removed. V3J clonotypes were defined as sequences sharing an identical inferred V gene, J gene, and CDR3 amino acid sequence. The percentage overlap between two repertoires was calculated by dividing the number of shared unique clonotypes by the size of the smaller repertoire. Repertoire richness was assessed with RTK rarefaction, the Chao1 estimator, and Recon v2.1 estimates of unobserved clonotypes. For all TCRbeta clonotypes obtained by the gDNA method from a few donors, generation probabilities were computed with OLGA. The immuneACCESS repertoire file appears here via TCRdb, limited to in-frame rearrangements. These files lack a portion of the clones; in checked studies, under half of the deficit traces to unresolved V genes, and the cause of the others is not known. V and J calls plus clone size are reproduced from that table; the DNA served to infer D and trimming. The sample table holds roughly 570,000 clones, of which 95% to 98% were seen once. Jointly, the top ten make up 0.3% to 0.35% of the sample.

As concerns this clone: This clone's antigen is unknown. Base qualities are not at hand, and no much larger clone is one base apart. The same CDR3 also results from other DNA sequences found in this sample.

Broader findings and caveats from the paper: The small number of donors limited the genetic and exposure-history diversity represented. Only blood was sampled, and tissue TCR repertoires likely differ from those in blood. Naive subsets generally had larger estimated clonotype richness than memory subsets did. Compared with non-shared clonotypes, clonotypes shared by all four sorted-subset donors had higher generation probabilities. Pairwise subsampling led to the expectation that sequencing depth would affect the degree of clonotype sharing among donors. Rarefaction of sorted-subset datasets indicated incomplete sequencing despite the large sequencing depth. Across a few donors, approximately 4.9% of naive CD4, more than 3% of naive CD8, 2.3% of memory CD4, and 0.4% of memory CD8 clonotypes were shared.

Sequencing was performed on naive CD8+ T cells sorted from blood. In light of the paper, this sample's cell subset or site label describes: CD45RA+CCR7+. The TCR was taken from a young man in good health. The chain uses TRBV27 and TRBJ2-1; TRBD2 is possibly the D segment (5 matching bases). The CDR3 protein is CASSLSEDEQFF. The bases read TGTGCCAGCAGTTTATCGGAGGATGAGCAGTTCTTC.